This T cell receptor beta chain was obtained from a study of blood T cells in healthy people across ages. This clonotype came up many times. Antigen: not known. A sample-barcoded 5' primer and a J-beta primer mix were used in a second PCR of roughly 7 to 11 cycles. All cDNA molecules were each tagged by a template-switch adaptor with 12 random nucleotides. MiXCR, run by TCRdb on the 5' RACE reads, gives a single entry per CDR3 protein. The table records hundreds of thousands of distinct CDR3 sequences, over 40% of them present only once. Deletions cut 7 bases from V and 2 bases from J, with 15 bases between. There are 13 residues in the CDR3. CDR1 is DFQATT and CDR2 is SNEGSKA in the germline V gene (reference sequence). The study, taken as a whole, reports: Age showed a roughly linear inverse relationship with TCR beta diversity per million T cells.

V and J are TRBV20-1 and TRBJ2-7, with TRBD1 as a possible D gene (5 bases). The clonotype originates from a woman older than 75 in good health. Sequencing was carried out using blood. As DNA, the CDR3 is TGCAGTGTCAAGGGGTCCATAACCTACGAGCAGTACTTC. It yields the protein CSVKGSITYEQYF.